This TCR beta chain was identified in a study of CD8 T cells in ankylosing spondylitis. Study conclusions and caveats: Ankylosing spondylitis blood seemed to carry a telltale TCR beta motif made of fewer than ten highly homologous variants.

The CDR3 has 14 residues. The junction had 7 bases not matched to a gene; V was cut back by 8 bases and J by 7 bases. Germline V gives CDR1 SNHLY, CDR2 FYNNEI. This clonotype was picked up a small number of times. As yet, its antigen is unknown. A quantitative 5'-RACE method, one with molecular barcodes, was used to make TCR beta libraries. TCRdb re-analysed the 5' RACE reads in MiXCR, keeping a single row per CDR3 protein. The top ten clones hold approximately 6.6% of a sample with around 250,000 distinct CDR3 sequences, around 10% of them seen once. The chain links TRBV2 to TRBJ1-6; TRBD1 agrees at 8 bases. Sequenced material: blood, either unsorted or a sorted T cell fraction (not recorded which). This sequence originates from a male donor with ankylosing spondylitis or in good health (not recorded which). CDR3 region: CASLRDRTNSPLHF. CDR3 nucleotide sequence: TGTGCCAGCCTCCGGGACAGGACGAATTCACCCCTCCACTTT. The whole variable domain, remainder taken from reference TRBV2 and TRBJ1-6, is EPEVTQTPSHQVTQMGQEVILRCVPISNHLYFYWYRQILGQKVEFLVSFYNNEISEKSEIFDDQFSVERPDGSNFTLKIRSTKLEDSAMYFCASLRDRTNSPLHFGNGTRLTVT.